The T cell receptor (beta chain) described here comes from a study of blood T cell repertoires in COVID-19. Study as a whole: Italy, Spain and the United States were the sources of the convalescent and acute COVID-19 samples. T cells, B-cell-depleted T cells, or PBMCs provided the cDNA or gDNA that served as material.

Per the authors' pipeline: Reference gene primer amplification in the assay estimated nucleated cell counts. The repertoire was sequenced with immunoSEQ multiplex PCR; TCRdb's copy has only in-frame clones and lacks some. That table furnishes V, J and clone size, whereas the DNA furnished D and trimming. The sample records around 270,000 clones, approximately 80% being singletons. This CDR3 has 22 residues. Per germline, CDR1 LGHNA and CDR2 YSLEER. Losses at the gene ends were 0 bases for V and 8 bases for J; bases not matched to a gene: 27. The sample comprised peripheral blood. J is TRBJ2-1 and V is TRBV4-3, with 8 bases matching TRBD2. This TCR was recovered from a man aged 60 to 69 with acute or convalescent COVID-19. For the CDR3, the DNA is TGCGCCAGCAGCCAAGATCCATGGACAGCCTTTCCTACCGGGACTAGGACATATGAGCAGTTCTTC. This gives the protein CASSQDPWTAFPTGTRTYEQFF.